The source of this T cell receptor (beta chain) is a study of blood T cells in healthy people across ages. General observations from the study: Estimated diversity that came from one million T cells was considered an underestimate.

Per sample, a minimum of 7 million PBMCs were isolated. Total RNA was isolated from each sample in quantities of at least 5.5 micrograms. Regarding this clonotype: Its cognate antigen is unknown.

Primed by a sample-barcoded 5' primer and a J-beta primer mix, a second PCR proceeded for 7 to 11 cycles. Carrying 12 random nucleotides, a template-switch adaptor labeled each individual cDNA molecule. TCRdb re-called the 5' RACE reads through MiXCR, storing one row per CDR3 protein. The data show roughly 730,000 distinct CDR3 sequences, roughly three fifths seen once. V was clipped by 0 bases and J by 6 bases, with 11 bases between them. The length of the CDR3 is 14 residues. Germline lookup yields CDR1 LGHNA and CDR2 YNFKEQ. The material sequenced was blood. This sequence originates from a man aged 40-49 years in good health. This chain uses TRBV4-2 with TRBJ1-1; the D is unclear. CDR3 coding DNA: TGTGCCAGCAGCCAAGATCCGGAGTTTCCTGAAGCTTTCTTT. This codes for CASSQDPEFPEAFF.